This T cell receptor beta chain was sequenced in a study of beta chain features in type 1 diabetes. Study at large: Patients were similar to healthy donors in age and gender (as well as in cell yields).

The purity of all sorted populations exceeded 95%. The CDR3 runs 16 residues. In germline, CDR1 is SGHRS, CDR2 YFSETQ. Trimming shortened V by 0 bases and J by 3 bases, and 16 bases separated the two germline ends. Worth noting for this clone: The antigen is undetermined.

Regarding the study as a whole: Patients showed naive, central memory and Treg TCRB repertoires that appeared more similar than those of healthy donors. Lower insertion and higher deletion counts appeared at VDJ junctions in type 1 diabetes patients. Type 1 diabetes patients had TCRB CDR3s that were shorter (moderately but significantly so) in all four CD4+ subsets.

Of the isolated RNA, all was reverse transcribed, and so the sequenced material was expressed TCRB transcripts. The protocol was immunoSEQ multiplex PCR, while the TCRdb copy is restricted to in-frame clones and leaves out a portion. The sample includes over 40,000 clones, approximately 68% of them seen just once. The TCR sequence derives from a woman under 30 with type 1 diabetes. J is TRBJ2-7 and V is TRBV5-1; perhaps TRBD2 as D (7 bases). The sequenced sample consisted of Tregs from blood. The CDR3 loop reads CASSLALGGDVYEQYF. The DNA for the CDR3 is TGCGCCAGCAGCTTGGCCTTAGGGGGGGATGTCTACGAGCAGTACTTC.